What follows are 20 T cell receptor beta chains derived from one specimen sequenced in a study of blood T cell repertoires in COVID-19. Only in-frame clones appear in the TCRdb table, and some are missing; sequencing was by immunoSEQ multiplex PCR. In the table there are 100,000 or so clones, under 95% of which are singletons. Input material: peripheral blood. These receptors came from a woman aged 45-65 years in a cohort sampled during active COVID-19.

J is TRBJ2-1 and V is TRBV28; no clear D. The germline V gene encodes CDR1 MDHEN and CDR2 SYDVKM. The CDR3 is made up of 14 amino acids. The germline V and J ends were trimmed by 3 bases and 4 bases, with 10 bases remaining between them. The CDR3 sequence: CASSFGSVYNEQFF. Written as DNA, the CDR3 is TGTGCCAGCAGTTTCGGGTCCGTATACAATGAGCAGTTCTTC.

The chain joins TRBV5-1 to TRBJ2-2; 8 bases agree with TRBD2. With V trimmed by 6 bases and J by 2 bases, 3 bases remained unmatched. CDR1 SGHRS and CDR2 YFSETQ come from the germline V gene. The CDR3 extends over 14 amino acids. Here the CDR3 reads CASTGGFNTGELFF. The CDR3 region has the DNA TGCGCCAGCACGGGAGGGTTTAACACCGGGGAGCTGTTTTTT.

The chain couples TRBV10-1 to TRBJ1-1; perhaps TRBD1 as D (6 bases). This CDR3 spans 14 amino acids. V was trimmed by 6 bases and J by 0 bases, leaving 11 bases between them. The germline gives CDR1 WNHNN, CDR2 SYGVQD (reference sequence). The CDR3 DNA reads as TGCGCCAGCAGCCCGGACAGCCTGAACACTGAAGCTTTCTTT. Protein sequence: CASSPDSLNTEAFF.

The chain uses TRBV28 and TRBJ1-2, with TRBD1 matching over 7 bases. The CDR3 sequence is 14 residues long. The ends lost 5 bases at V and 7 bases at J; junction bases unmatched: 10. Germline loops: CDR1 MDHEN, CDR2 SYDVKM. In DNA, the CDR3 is TGTGCCAGCAGTCCTCCCGACAGGGTAGGTGGCTACACCTTC. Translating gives CASSPPDRVGGYTF.

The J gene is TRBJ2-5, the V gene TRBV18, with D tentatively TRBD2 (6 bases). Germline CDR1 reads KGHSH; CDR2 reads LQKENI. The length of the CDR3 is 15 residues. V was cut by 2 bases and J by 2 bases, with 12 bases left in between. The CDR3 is CASSPRAGTQETQYF. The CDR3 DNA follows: TGTGCCAGCTCACCAAGGGCGGGGACTCAAGAGACCCAGTACTTC.

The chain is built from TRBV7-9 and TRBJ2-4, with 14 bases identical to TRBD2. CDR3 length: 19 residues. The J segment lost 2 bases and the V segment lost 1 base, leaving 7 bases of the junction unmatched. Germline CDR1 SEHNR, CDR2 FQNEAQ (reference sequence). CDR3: CASSLVGTSGGDPKNIQYF. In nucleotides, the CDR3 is TGTGCCAGCAGCTTAGTAGGGACTAGCGGGGGAGACCCCAAAAACATTCAGTACTTC.

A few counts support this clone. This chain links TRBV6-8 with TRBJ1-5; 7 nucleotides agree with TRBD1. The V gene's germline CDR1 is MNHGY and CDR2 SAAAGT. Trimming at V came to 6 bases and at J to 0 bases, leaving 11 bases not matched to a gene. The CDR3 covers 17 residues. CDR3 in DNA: TGTGCCAGCAGCCCACGTAAGGGGGCGTATAGCAATCAGCCCCAGCATTTT. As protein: CASSPRKGAYSNQPQHF.

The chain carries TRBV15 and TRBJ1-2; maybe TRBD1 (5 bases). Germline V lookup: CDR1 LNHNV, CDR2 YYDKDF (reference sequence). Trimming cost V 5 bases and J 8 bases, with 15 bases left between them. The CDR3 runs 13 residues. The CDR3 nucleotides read TGTGCCACCAGCCTCCCTGGGGGGTTGGGCTACACCTTC. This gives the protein CATSLPGGLGYTF.

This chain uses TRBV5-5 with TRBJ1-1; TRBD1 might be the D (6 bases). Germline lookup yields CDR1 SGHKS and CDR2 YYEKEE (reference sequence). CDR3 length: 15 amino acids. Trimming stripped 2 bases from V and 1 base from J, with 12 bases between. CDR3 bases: TGTGCCAGCAGCTTCCAGGGGTCCCCGAACACTGAAGCTTTCTTT. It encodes CASSFQGSPNTEAFF.

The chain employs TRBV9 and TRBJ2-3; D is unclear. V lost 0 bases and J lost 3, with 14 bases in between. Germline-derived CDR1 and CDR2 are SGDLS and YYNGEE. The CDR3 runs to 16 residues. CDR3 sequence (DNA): TGTGCCAGCAGCGTAGGTCTGGGCGTTGGTACAGATACGCAGTATTTT. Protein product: CASSVGLGVGTDTQYF.

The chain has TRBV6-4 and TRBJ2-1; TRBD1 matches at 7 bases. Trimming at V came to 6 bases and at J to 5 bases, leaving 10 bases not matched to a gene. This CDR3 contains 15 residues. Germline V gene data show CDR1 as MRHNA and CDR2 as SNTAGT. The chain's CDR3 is CASRAASGGNNEQFF. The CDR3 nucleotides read TGTGCCAGCAGGGCGGCGTCAGGGGGTAACAATGAGCAGTTCTTC.

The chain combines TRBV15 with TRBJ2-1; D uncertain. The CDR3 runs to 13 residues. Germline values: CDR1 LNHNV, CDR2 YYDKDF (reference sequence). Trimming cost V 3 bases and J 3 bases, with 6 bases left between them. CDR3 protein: CATSSPDYNEQFF. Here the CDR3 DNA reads TGTGCCACCAGCAGTCCAGACTACAATGAGCAGTTCTTC.

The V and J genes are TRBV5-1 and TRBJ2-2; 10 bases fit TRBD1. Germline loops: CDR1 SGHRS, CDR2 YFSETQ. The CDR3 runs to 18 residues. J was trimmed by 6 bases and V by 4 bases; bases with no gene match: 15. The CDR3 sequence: CASSTQDRGLGGAGELFF. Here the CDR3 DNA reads TGCGCCAGCAGCACTCAAGACAGGGGGCTCGGAGGGGCCGGGGAGCTGTTTTTT. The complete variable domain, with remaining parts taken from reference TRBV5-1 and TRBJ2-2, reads KAGVTQTPRYLIKTRGQQVTLSCSPISGHRSVSWYQQTPGQGLQFLFEYFSETQRNKGNFPGRFSGRQFSNSRSEMNVSTLELGDSALYLCASSTQDRGLGGAGELFFGEGSRLTVL.

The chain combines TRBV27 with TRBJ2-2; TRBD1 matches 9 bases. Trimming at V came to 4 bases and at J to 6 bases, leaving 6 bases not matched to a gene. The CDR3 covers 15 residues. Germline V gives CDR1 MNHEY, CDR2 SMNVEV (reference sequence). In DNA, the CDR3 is TGTGCCAGCAGTTCGACAGGGGGAGTCCCCGGGGAGCTGTTTTTT. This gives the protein CASSSTGGVPGELFF.

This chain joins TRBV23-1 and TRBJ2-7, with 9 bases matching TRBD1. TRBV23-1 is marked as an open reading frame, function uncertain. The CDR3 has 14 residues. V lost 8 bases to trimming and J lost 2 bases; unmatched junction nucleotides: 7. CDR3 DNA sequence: TGCGCCAGCCTCGGACAGGGGCGACCCTACGAGCAGTACTTC. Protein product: CASLGQGRPYEQYF.

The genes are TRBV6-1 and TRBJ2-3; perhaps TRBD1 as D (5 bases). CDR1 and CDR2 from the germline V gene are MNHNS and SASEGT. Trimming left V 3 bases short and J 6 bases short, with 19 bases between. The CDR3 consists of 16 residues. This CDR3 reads CASSDQYRSQKDTQYF. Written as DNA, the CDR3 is TGTGCCAGCAGTGACCAATACAGGTCCCAAAAGGATACGCAGTATTTT.

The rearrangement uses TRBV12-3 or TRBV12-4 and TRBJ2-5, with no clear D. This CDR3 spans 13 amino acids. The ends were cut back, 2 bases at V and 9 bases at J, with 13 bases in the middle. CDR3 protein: CASSLYAGEAQYF. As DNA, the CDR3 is TGTGCCAGCAGTTTATATGCCGGTGAGGCCCAGTACTTC.

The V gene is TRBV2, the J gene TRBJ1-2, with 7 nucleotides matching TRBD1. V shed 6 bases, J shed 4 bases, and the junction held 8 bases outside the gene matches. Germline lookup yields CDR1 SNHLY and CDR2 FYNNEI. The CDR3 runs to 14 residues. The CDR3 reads CASSRDSSAYGYTF. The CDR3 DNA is TGTGCCAGCAGCCGGGACAGTTCTGCCTATGGCTACACCTTC.

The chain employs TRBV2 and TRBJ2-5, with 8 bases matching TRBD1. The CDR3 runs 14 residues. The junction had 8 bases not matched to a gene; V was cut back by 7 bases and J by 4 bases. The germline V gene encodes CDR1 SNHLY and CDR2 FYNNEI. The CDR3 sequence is CASTAGQGVETQYF. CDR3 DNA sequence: TGTGCCAGCACGGCAGGACAGGGAGTAGAGACCCAGTACTTC.

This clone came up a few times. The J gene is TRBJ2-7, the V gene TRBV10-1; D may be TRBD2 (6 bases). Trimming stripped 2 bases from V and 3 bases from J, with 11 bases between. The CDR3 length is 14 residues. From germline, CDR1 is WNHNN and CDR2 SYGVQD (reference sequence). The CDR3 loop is CASSESFGGYEQYF. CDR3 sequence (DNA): TGCGCCAGCAGTGAGAGTTTCGGGGGCTACGAGCAGTACTTC.